One sample yielded the 10 T cell receptor beta chains listed below, sequenced in a study of T-cell reconstitution after alpha-beta-depleted transplantation in children. The authors prepared the TCRbeta library with unique molecular identifiers. TCRdb redid the calling of the PCR reads with MiXCR, one entry per CDR3 protein. Seen here are 700,000 to 950,000 distinct CDR3 sequences, about 15% observed once, and the top ten hold about 5%. The material sequenced was PBMCs, mostly from graft donor cells, taken 360 days after TCRalphabeta/CD19-depleted stem cell transplant. All receptors derive from a male patient younger than 18 who had a stem cell transplant for acute lymphoblastic leukemia, so the T cells may come from the graft donor.

The rearrangement joins TRBV7-3 to TRBJ2-4; D ambiguous. From germline, CDR1 is SGHTA and CDR2 FQGTGA. V shed 5 bases and J shed 2 bases, with 1 base lying between them. The CDR3 spans 11 residues. CDR3 region: CASSPKNIQYF. CDR3 DNA sequence: TGTGCCAGCAGCCCCAAAAACATTCAGTACTTC.

This clonotype turned up a few times. V is TRBV23-1 and J is TRBJ2-7; possible D gene TRBD2, 6 bases. Being an ORF, TRBV23-1 has a function that is uncertain. This CDR3 has 13 amino acids. The V end lost 8 bases, the J end lost 6 bases, and 17 bases lay between the germline ends. The CDR3 is CASGQGRWSEQYF. The CDR3 DNA reads TGCGCCAGCGGGCAAGGGAGGTGGAGCGAGCAGTACTTC.

This clonotype has a single count. The chain links TRBV2 to TRBJ2-2, with D unresolved. The CDR3 has 13 amino acids. V was pared by 2 bases and J by 2 bases, with 3 bases between. Germline CDR1 reads SNHLY; CDR2 reads FYNNEI. In DNA, the CDR3 is TGTGCCAGCAGTGAAAGAAACACCGGGGAGCTGTTTTTT. Its translation: CASSERNTGELFF.

This clonotype was detected ten times or more. This chain links TRBV12-3 or TRBV12-4 with TRBJ1-5; D gene ambiguous. This CDR3 is built from 12 residues. V lost 3 bases to trimming and J lost 9 bases, with 9 bases between them. CDR3 loop: CASSFGVPPQHF. The CDR3 DNA follows: TGTGCCAGCAGTTTCGGGGTGCCGCCCCAGCATTTT.

The chain has TRBV11-2 and TRBJ2-7, with 10 bases matching TRBD2. J gave up 0 bases and V 3 bases, and 8 bases lay outside the gene matches. Germline assignment: CDR1 SGHAT and CDR2 FQNNGV. The CDR3 totals 17 residues. CDR3: CASSFLVASGGSYEQYF. The CDR3 DNA sequence: TGTGCCAGCAGCTTCCTAGTTGCTAGCGGGGGCTCCTACGAGCAGTACTTC.

This chain links TRBV18 with TRBJ1-1; D is undetermined. V was cut by 1 base and J by 7 bases, with 7 bases left in between. This CDR3 is built from 12 residues. Germline CDR1 reads KGHSH; CDR2 reads LQKENI. The CDR3 DNA reads as TGTGCCAGCTCACCACAACTAGGTGAAGCTTTCTTT. Its protein product is CASSPQLGEAFF.

This chain uses TRBV12-3 or TRBV12-4 with TRBJ2-2; D is ambiguous. V was cut by 3 bases and J by 7 bases, with 12 bases left in between. CDR3 length: 14 residues. DNA for the CDR3: TGTGCCAGCAGTTTGGTGGGCGCGAACGGGGAGCTGTTTTTT. Translated, it gives CASSLVGANGELFF.

This clonotype was recorded a few times. This chain connects TRBV12-3 or TRBV12-4 to TRBJ1-1; the D is unclear. The CDR3 covers 13 residues. V lost 7 bases, J lost 0 bases, and 9 bases lay in between. The DNA of the CDR3 is TGTGCCAGCACGACCAACATGAACACTGAAGCTTTCTTT. Amino acids: CASTTNMNTEAFF.

The genes are TRBV5-1 and TRBJ2-5; TRBD2 matches 13 bases. The CDR3 is 16 amino acids. Germline V gene lookup returns CDR1 SGHRS and CDR2 YFSETQ. V trimming: 4 bases; J trimming: 4 bases; junction bases outside the gene matches: 7. DNA for the CDR3: TGCGCCAGCAGCCCAGGGACTAGCGGGAATATAGAGACCCAGTACTTC. Its translation is CASSPGTSGNIETQYF. Full variable domain (rest looked up from reference TRBV5-1 and TRBJ2-5): KAGVTQTPRYLIKTRGQQVTLSCSPISGHRSVSWYQQTPGQGLQFLFEYFSETQRNKGNFPGRFSGRQFSNSRSEMNVSTLELGDSALYLCASSPGTSGNIETQYFGPGTRLLVL.

This clonotype was found a few times. This CDR3 reads CASSVAGLAVPSYNEQFF. Written as DNA, the CDR3 is TGTGCCAGCAGCGTAGCCGGACTAGCGGTCCCCTCCTACAATGAGCAGTTCTTC. This sequence joins TRBV9 and TRBJ2-1; 10 nucleotides agree with TRBD2. CDR1 is SGDLS and CDR2 is YYNGEE in the germline V gene. V was clipped by 0 bases and J by 0 bases; unmatched bases: 6. The length of the CDR3 is 18 residues. The full variable domain, in which reference TRBV9 and TRBJ2-1 provide the parts outside the CDR3, is DSGVTQTPKHLITATGQRVTLRCSPRSGDLSVYWYQQSLDQGLQFLIQYYNGEERAKGNILERFSAQQFPDLHSELNLSSLELGDSALYFCASSVAGLAVPSYNEQFFGPGTRLTVL.